The rows below give T cell receptor beta chains drawn from one sample of a study of CD8 T cells in ankylosing spondylitis. Each CDR3 protein gets one entry after TCRdb re-called the 5' RACE reads with MiXCR. The sample consists of around 150,000 distinct CDR3 sequences, roughly 12% of them appearing once. Sequencing input: blood, either unsorted or a sorted T cell fraction (not recorded which). These receptor sequences come from a male donor with ankylosing spondylitis or in good health (not recorded which). The CDR3 runs from the conserved cysteine through the conserved F or W. A D gene is named only where the DNA matches it firmly. The listing skips clone size in some rows; elsewhere it reads once, few, many or a size class.

cdr3_length: 16
clone_size: -
j_call: TRBJ2-2
d_call: -
v_call: TRBV7-2
cdr3_aa: CASSLVIWGRTGELFF
cdr3_nt: TGTGCCAGCAGCTTAGTAATCTGGGGTAGGACCGGGGAGCTGTTTTTT

cdr3_length: 18
clone_size: -
j_call: TRBJ1-1
d_call: TRBD1
v_call: TRBV5-1
cdr3_aa: CASSSPGDRGLLGTEAFF
cdr3_nt: TGCGCCAGCAGCTCGCCTGGGGACAGGGGCCTATTGGGCACTGAAGCTTTCTTT

cdr3_length: 14
clone_size: many
j_call: TRBJ2-7
d_call: -
v_call: TRBV27
cdr3_aa: CASSLRNQPYEQYF
cdr3_nt: TGTGCCAGCAGTTTACGGAATCAACCCTACGAGCAGTACTTC

cdr3_length: 17
clone_size: -
j_call: TRBJ1-2
d_call: -
v_call: TRBV28
cdr3_aa: CASINPTSGAGNYGYTF
cdr3_nt: TGTGCCAGCATCAATCCTACCTCAGGGGCGGGTAACTATGGCTACACCTTC

cdr3_length: 16
clone_size: many
j_call: TRBJ2-1
d_call: TRBD2
v_call: TRBV28
cdr3_aa: CASSLVGLAGYNEQFF
cdr3_nt: TGTGCCAGCAGTTTGGTAGGTCTAGCGGGATACAATGAGCAGTTCTTC

cdr3_length: 16
clone_size: many
j_call: TRBJ2-3
d_call: TRBD1
v_call: TRBV6-1
cdr3_aa: CASRPGGTGGRDTQYF
cdr3_nt: TGTGCCAGCAGACCGGGCGGAACAGGGGGCCGAGATACGCAGTATTTT

cdr3_length: 15
clone_size: many
j_call: TRBJ2-5
d_call: TRBD2
v_call: TRBV20-1
cdr3_aa: CSGVNRLAGRETQYF
cdr3_nt: TGCAGTGGGGTTAATAGACTAGCGGGGCGGGAGACCCAGTACTTC

cdr3_length: 14
clone_size: many
j_call: TRBJ1-1
d_call: -
v_call: TRBV5-1
cdr3_aa: CASSLSMGNTEAFF
cdr3_nt: TGCGCCAGCAGCCTGAGCATGGGGAACACTGAAGCTTTCTTT

cdr3_length: 12
clone_size: many
j_call: TRBJ2-3
d_call: -
v_call: TRBV10-2
cdr3_aa: CASVGGADTQYF
cdr3_nt: TGCGCCAGCGTGGGGGGTGCAGATACGCAGTATTTT

cdr3_length: 16
clone_size: many
j_call: TRBJ2-3
d_call: -
v_call: TRBV5-1
cdr3_aa: CASSLDGQISTDTQYF
cdr3_nt: TGCGCCAGCAGCTTGGACGGTCAGATTAGCACAGATACGCAGTATTTT

cdr3_length: 17
clone_size: many
j_call: TRBJ2-3
d_call: TRBD2
v_call: TRBV20-1
cdr3_aa: CSARGFWAGVNTDTQYF
cdr3_nt: TGCAGTGCTAGAGGCTTTTGGGCGGGAGTAAACACAGATACGCAGTATTTT

cdr3_length: 15
clone_size: many
j_call: TRBJ2-3
d_call: TRBD2
v_call: TRBV5-1
cdr3_aa: CASNRGTSGTDTQYF
cdr3_nt: TGCGCCAGCAACCGCGGGACTAGCGGAACAGATACGCAGTATTTT

cdr3_length: 16
clone_size: -
j_call: TRBJ2-2
d_call: TRBD2
v_call: TRBV7-2
cdr3_aa: CASSLATAGGPGELFF
cdr3_nt: TGTGCCAGCAGCTTAGCGACCGCGGGGGGGCCCGGGGAGCTGTTTTTT

cdr3_length: 13
clone_size: many
j_call: TRBJ2-2
d_call: -
v_call: TRBV12-3/TRBV12-4
cdr3_aa: CASSPPRFGELFF
cdr3_nt: TGTGCCAGCAGTCCCCCCCGTTTCGGGGAGCTGTTTTTT

cdr3_length: 13
clone_size: -
j_call: TRBJ2-3
d_call: -
v_call: TRBV2
cdr3_aa: CASTVNLADTQYF
cdr3_nt: TGTGCCAGCACCGTGAATCTCGCAGATACGCAGTATTTT

cdr3_length: 12
clone_size: many
j_call: TRBJ2-1
d_call: -
v_call: TRBV7-7
cdr3_aa: CASSPDSNEQFF
cdr3_nt: TGTGCCAGCAGCCCTGACAGTAATGAGCAGTTCTTC

cdr3_length: 15
clone_size: many
j_call: TRBJ2-2
d_call: -
v_call: TRBV6-2/TRBV6-3
cdr3_aa: CASSTGSRSTGELFF
cdr3_nt: TGTGCCAGCAGTACGGGATCGCGATCAACCGGGGAGCTGTTTTTT

cdr3_length: 15
clone_size: -
j_call: TRBJ1-6
d_call: TRBD1
v_call: TRBV7-9
cdr3_aa: CASSVGTGDNSPLHF
cdr3_nt: TGTGCCAGCAGCGTCGGGACAGGGGATAATTCACCCCTCCACTTT

cdr3_length: 13
clone_size: -
j_call: TRBJ1-6
d_call: -
v_call: TRBV12-3/TRBV12-4
cdr3_aa: CASSFGPDHPLHF
cdr3_nt: TGTGCCAGCAGTTTCGGACCAGACCATCCCCTCCACTTT

cdr3_length: 17
clone_size: -
j_call: TRBJ2-1
d_call: TRBD2
v_call: TRBV7-2
cdr3_aa: CASSLGGGGGSYNEQFF
cdr3_nt: TGTGCCAGCAGCTTAGGGGGCGGCGGGGGCTCCTACAATGAGCAGTTCTTC

cdr3_length: 16
clone_size: many
j_call: TRBJ2-1
d_call: -
v_call: TRBV4-2
cdr3_aa: CASSQNPGSSYNEQFF
cdr3_nt: TGTGCCAGCAGCCAAAACCCTGGTAGCTCCTACAATGAGCAGTTCTTC

cdr3_length: 14
clone_size: many
j_call: TRBJ2-1
d_call: TRBD2
v_call: TRBV27
cdr3_aa: CASSFRLAGGEQFF
cdr3_nt: TGTGCCAGCAGTTTCCGACTAGCGGGAGGTGAGCAGTTCTTC

cdr3_length: 13
clone_size: -
j_call: TRBJ1-1
d_call: -
v_call: TRBV6-1
cdr3_aa: CASLRAGYTEAFF
cdr3_nt: TGTGCCTCCCTTAGGGCAGGGTACACTGAAGCTTTCTTT

cdr3_length: 11
clone_size: few
j_call: TRBJ2-4
d_call: -
v_call: TRBV29-1
cdr3_aa: CSVVIVDIQYF
cdr3_nt: TGCAGCGTCGTCATCGTAGACATTCAGTACTTC

cdr3_length: 15
clone_size: -
j_call: TRBJ2-3
d_call: TRBD2
v_call: TRBV5-6
cdr3_aa: CASSYLAGEADTQYF
cdr3_nt: TGTGCCAGCAGCTATCTAGCGGGAGAGGCAGATACGCAGTATTTT

cdr3_length: 16
clone_size: many
j_call: TRBJ2-2
d_call: -
v_call: TRBV5-1
cdr3_aa: CASSSTGSLNTGELFF
cdr3_nt: TGCGCCAGCAGCTCCACTGGATCTTTAAACACCGGGGAGCTGTTTTTT

cdr3_length: 16
clone_size: -
j_call: TRBJ1-5
d_call: TRBD1
v_call: TRBV3-1
cdr3_aa: CASSQDLARGQDTQHF
cdr3_nt: TGTGCCAGCAGCCAAGATCTTGCTAGGGGGCAGGATACGCAGCATTTT

cdr3_length: 14
clone_size: many
j_call: TRBJ2-2
d_call: -
v_call: TRBV2
cdr3_aa: CASSVDVNTGELFF
cdr3_nt: TGTGCCAGCAGTGTAGACGTGAACACCGGGGAGCTGTTTTTT

cdr3_length: 15
clone_size: many
j_call: TRBJ2-1
d_call: TRBD1
v_call: TRBV5-1
cdr3_aa: CASSLARTGTVEQFF
cdr3_nt: TGCGCCAGCAGCTTGGCCCGGACAGGGACAGTTGAGCAGTTCTTC

cdr3_length: 16
clone_size: many
j_call: TRBJ2-3
d_call: TRBD2
v_call: TRBV5-1
cdr3_aa: CASSLRRGGGTDTQYF
cdr3_nt: TGCGCCAGCAGCTTGAGGCGGGGGGGCGGCACAGATACGCAGTATTTT

cdr3_length: 16
clone_size: -
j_call: TRBJ2-1
d_call: TRBD2
v_call: TRBV6-2/TRBV6-3
cdr3_aa: CASMNLGLAGSNEQFF
cdr3_nt: TGTGCCAGCATGAACTTGGGACTAGCGGGATCAAATGAGCAGTTCTTC

cdr3_length: 13
clone_size: many
j_call: TRBJ2-7
d_call: -
v_call: TRBV24-1
cdr3_aa: CATSETTAGEQYF
cdr3_nt: TGTGCCACCAGTGAAACCACCGCTGGCGAGCAGTACTTC

cdr3_length: 14
clone_size: many
j_call: TRBJ1-1
d_call: -
v_call: TRBV20-1
cdr3_aa: CSARDQGRGTEAFF
cdr3_nt: TGCAGTGCTAGAGATCAGGGCAGGGGAACTGAAGCTTTCTTT

cdr3_length: 18
clone_size: -
j_call: TRBJ2-5
d_call: TRBD1
v_call: TRBV25-1
cdr3_aa: CASCDSAGTGRVQETQYF
cdr3_nt: TGTGCCAGCTGTGATTCAGCCGGGACAGGGAGGGTCCAAGAGACCCAGTACTTC

cdr3_length: 13
clone_size: -
j_call: TRBJ1-1
d_call: -
v_call: TRBV30
cdr3_aa: CAWTGDWNTEAFF
cdr3_nt: TGTGCCTGGACAGGGGACTGGAACACTGAAGCTTTCTTT

cdr3_length: 14
clone_size: few
j_call: TRBJ1-2
d_call: TRBD1
v_call: TRBV5-1
cdr3_aa: CASSLADRNGGYTF
cdr3_nt: TGCGCCAGCAGCTTAGCGGACAGGAATGGTGGCTACACCTTC

cdr3_length: 14
clone_size: many
j_call: TRBJ2-7
d_call: -
v_call: TRBV5-1
cdr3_aa: CASSLASVTYEQYF
cdr3_nt: TGCGCCAGCAGCTTGGCCAGTGTTACCTACGAGCAGTACTTC

cdr3_length: 15
clone_size: many
j_call: TRBJ2-7
d_call: TRBD2
v_call: TRBV2
cdr3_aa: CASSGLAGASYEQYF
cdr3_nt: TGTGCCAGCAGTGGACTAGCGGGGGCCAGCTACGAGCAGTACTTC

cdr3_length: 12
clone_size: many
j_call: TRBJ1-1
d_call: -
v_call: TRBV9
cdr3_aa: CASSVPGSEAFF
cdr3_nt: TGTGCCAGCAGCGTCCCAGGCTCTGAAGCTTTCTTT

cdr3_length: 15
clone_size: many
j_call: TRBJ1-1
d_call: -
v_call: TRBV27
cdr3_aa: CASSPPRGGSTEAFF
cdr3_nt: TGTGCCAGCAGTCCCCCACGGGGAGGGAGCACTGAAGCTTTCTTT

cdr3_length: 15
clone_size: many
j_call: TRBJ1-3
d_call: -
v_call: TRBV6-1
cdr3_aa: CASKGGSYSGNTIYF
cdr3_nt: TGTGCCAGCAAAGGAGGCAGCTACTCTGGAAACACCATATATTTT

cdr3_length: 19
clone_size: few
j_call: TRBJ2-7
d_call: TRBD1
v_call: TRBV14
cdr3_aa: CASSQDKGQGRFGSYEQYF
cdr3_nt: TGTGCCAGCAGCCAAGACAAGGGACAGGGTCGTTTTGGATCCTACGAGCAGTACTTC

cdr3_length: 20
clone_size: many
j_call: TRBJ1-4
d_call: -
v_call: TRBV15
cdr3_aa: CATSRDYPQATNANNEKLFF
cdr3_nt: TGTGCCACCAGCAGAGATTATCCTCAGGCCACTAATGCCAATAATGAAAAACTGTTTTTT

cdr3_length: 13
clone_size: few
j_call: TRBJ2-3
d_call: -
v_call: TRBV4-2
cdr3_aa: CASSLRSADTQYF
cdr3_nt: TGTGCCAGCAGCCTCCGGAGTGCAGATACGCAGTATTTT

cdr3_length: 15
clone_size: many
j_call: TRBJ2-1
d_call: -
v_call: TRBV12-3/TRBV12-4
cdr3_aa: CASSLSLSSYNEQFF
cdr3_nt: TGTGCCAGCAGTTTATCCCTGAGCTCCTACAATGAGCAGTTCTTC

cdr3_length: 14
clone_size: many
j_call: TRBJ1-1
d_call: TRBD1
v_call: TRBV6-1
cdr3_aa: CASTRDRSNTEAFF
cdr3_nt: TGTGCCAGCACTCGGGACAGGTCGAACACTGAAGCTTTCTTT

cdr3_length: 14
clone_size: -
j_call: TRBJ1-4
d_call: -
v_call: TRBV15
cdr3_aa: CATSRDPSVEKLFF
cdr3_nt: TGTGCCACCAGCAGAGATCCATCGGTTGAAAAACTGTTTTTT

cdr3_length: 15
clone_size: -
j_call: TRBJ1-1
d_call: -
v_call: TRBV5-6
cdr3_aa: CASSHGGTGNTEAFF
cdr3_nt: TGTGCCAGCAGCCATGGAGGTACAGGGAACACTGAAGCTTTCTTT

cdr3_length: 16
clone_size: many
j_call: TRBJ2-1
d_call: -
v_call: TRBV5-1
cdr3_aa: CASSLDLVGAYNEQFF
cdr3_nt: TGCGCCAGCAGCTTGGATTTAGTGGGAGCTTACAATGAGCAGTTCTTC

cdr3_length: 13
clone_size: many
j_call: TRBJ2-7
d_call: TRBD2
v_call: TRBV29-1
cdr3_aa: CSVGPAGAYEQYF
cdr3_nt: TGCAGCGTGGGGCCAGCGGGAGCCTACGAGCAGTACTTC

cdr3_length: 14
clone_size: -
j_call: TRBJ2-5
d_call: -
v_call: TRBV6-2/TRBV6-3
cdr3_aa: CASRVNRPQETQYF
cdr3_nt: TGTGCCAGCAGAGTGAACAGACCTCAAGAGACCCAGTACTTC

cdr3_length: 15
clone_size: many
j_call: TRBJ2-7
d_call: TRBD2
v_call: TRBV20-1
cdr3_aa: CSARDVAGGLYEQYF
cdr3_nt: TGCAGTGCTAGAGATGTAGCGGGAGGGCTGTACGAGCAGTACTTC

cdr3_length: 15
clone_size: -
j_call: TRBJ2-1
d_call: TRBD2
v_call: TRBV5-1
cdr3_aa: CASSSGLAGGYEQFF
cdr3_nt: TGCGCCAGCAGCTCGGGACTAGCGGGAGGCTATGAGCAGTTCTTC

cdr3_length: 11
clone_size: many
j_call: TRBJ2-3
d_call: -
v_call: TRBV28
cdr3_aa: CASSLLDTQYF
cdr3_nt: TGTGCCAGCAGTTTATTGGATACGCAGTATTTT

cdr3_length: 16
clone_size: many
j_call: TRBJ1-2
d_call: TRBD1
v_call: TRBV4-1
cdr3_aa: CASSQSVTGVIYGYTF
cdr3_nt: TGCGCCAGCAGCCAATCCGTAACAGGGGTCATCTATGGCTACACCTTC